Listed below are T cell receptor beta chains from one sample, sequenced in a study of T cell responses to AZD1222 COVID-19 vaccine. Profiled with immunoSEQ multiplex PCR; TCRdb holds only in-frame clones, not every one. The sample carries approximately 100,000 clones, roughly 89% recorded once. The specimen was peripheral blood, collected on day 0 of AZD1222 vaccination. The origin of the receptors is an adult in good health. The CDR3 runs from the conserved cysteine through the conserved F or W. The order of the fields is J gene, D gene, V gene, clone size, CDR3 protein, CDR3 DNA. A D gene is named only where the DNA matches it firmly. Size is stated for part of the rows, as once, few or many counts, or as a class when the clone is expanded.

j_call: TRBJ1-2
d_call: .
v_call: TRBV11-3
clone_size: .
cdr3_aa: CASSLGGFTNGYTF
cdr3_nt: TGTGCCAGCAGCTTAGGCGGATTTACTAATGGCTACACCTTC

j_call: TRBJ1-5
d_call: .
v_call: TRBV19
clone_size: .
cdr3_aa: CASSIRYRETLQHF
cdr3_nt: TGTGCCAGTAGTATCCGTTACCGGGAAACCCTCCAGCATTTT

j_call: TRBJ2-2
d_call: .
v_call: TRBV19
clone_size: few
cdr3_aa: CASSIHSGNTGELFF
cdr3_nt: TGTGCCAGTAGTATTCATTCGGGGAACACCGGGGAGCTGTTTTTT

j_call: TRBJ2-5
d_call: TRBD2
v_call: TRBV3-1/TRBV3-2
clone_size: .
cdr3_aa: CASSQLTSGALQETQYF
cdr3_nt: TGTGCCAGCAGCCAACTGACTAGCGGGGCCCTACAAGAGACCCAGTACTTC

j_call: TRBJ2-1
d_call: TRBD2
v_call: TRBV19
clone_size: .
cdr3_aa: CASSIGTSGSRNEQFF
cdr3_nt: TGTGCCAGTAGTATAGGGACTAGCGGGAGCCGGAATGAGCAGTTCTTC

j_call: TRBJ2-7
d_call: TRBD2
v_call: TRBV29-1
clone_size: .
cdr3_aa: CSVEGLAGADEQYF
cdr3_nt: TGCAGCGTTGAAGGTCTAGCGGGAGCGGACGAGCAGTACTTC

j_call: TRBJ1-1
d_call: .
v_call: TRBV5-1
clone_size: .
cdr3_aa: CASSLSSGDPEAFF
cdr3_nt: TGCGCCAGCAGCCTATCCTCCGGGGACCCTGAAGCTTTCTTT

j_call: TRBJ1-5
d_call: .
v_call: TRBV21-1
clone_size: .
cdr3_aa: CASSKGGRESTQPQHF
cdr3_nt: TGTGCCAGCAGCAAAGGGGGCAGGGAGAGCACTCAGCCCCAGCATTTT

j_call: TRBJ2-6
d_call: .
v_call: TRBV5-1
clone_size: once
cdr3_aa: CASSLGGSGANVLTF
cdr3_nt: TGCGCCAGCAGCTTGGGGGGCTCTGGGGCCAACGTCCTGACTTTC

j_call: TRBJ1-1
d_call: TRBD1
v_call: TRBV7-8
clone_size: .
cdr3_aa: CASSLLQGAGFF
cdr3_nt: TGTGCCAGCAGCCTATTACAGGGGGCAGGCTTCTTT

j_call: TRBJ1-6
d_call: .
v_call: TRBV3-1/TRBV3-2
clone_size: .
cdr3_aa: CASSQGEMRNSPLHF
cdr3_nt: TGTGCCAGCAGCCAAGGGGAGATGAGAAATTCACCCCTCCACTTT

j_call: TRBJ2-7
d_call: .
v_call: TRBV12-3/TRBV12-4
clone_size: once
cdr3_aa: CASSSGPVYEQYF
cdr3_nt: TGTGCCAGCAGCTCCGGCCCCGTCTACGAGCAGTACTTC

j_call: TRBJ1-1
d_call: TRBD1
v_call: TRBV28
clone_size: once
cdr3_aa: CASSTIQGAAEAFF
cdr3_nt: TGTGCCAGCAGTACTATCCAGGGGGCGGCTGAAGCTTTCTTT

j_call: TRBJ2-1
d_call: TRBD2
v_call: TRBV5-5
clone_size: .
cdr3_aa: CASSSQGPGTSGPNEQFF
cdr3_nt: TGTGCCAGCAGCTCACAGGGCCCCGGGACTAGCGGGCCTAATGAGCAGTTCTTC

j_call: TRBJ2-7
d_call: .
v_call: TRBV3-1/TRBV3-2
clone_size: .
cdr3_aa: CASSPYSGEQYF
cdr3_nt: TGTGCCAGCAGCCCCTACTCCGGGGAGCAGTACTTC

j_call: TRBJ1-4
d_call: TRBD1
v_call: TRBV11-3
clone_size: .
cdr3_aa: CASSLRTGEKLFF
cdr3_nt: TGTGCCAGCAGCTTAAGGACAGGTGAAAAACTGTTTTTT

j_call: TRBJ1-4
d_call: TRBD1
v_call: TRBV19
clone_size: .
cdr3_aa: CASSALQGAGEKLFF
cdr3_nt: TGTGCCAGTAGTGCGTTACAGGGGGCGGGTGAAAAACTGTTTTTT

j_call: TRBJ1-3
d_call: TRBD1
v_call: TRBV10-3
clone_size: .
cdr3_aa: CAISKTGQGYSGNTIYF
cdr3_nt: TGTGCCATCAGTAAGACGGGACAGGGCTATTCTGGAAACACCATATATTTT

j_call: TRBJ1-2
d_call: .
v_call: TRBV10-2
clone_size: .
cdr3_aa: CASRVLGGYTF
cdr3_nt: TGCGCCAGCAGGGTACTTGGGGGCTACACCTTC

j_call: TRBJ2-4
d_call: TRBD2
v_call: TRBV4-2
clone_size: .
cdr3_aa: CASSQETGGNIQYF
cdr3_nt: TGTGCCAGCAGCCAAGAAACGGGGGGAAACATTCAGTACTTC

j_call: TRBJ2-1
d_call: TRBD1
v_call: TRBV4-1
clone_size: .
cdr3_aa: CASSQPDRGYNEQFF
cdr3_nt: TGCGCCAGCAGCCAACCGGACAGGGGCTACAATGAGCAGTTCTTC

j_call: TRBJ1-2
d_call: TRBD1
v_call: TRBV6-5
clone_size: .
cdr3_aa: CASSYAGTGRGYTF
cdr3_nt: TGTGCCAGCAGTTACGCCGGGACAGGAAGAGGCTACACCTTC

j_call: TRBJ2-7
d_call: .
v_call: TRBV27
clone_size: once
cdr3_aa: CASSLGGNEQYF
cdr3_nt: TGTGCCAGCAGTTTAGGGGGAAACGAGCAGTACTTC

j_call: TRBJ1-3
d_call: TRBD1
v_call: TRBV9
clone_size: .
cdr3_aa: CASSTFAGTGDRNTIYF
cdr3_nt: TGTGCCAGCAGCACCTTTGCCGGGACAGGGGATCGAAACACCATATATTTT

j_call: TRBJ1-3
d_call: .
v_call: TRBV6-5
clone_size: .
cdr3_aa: CASSPRVMIGNTIYF
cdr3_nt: TGTGCCAGCAGTCCTAGGGTAATGATTGGAAACACCATATATTTT

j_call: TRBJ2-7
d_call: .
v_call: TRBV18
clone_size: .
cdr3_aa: CASSPPLSEQYF
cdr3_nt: TGTGCCAGCTCACCCCCCTTGTCCGAGCAGTACTTC

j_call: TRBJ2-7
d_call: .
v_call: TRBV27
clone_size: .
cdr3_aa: CASSLLPPHEQYF
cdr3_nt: TGTGCCAGCAGTTTACTACCGCCTCACGAGCAGTACTTC

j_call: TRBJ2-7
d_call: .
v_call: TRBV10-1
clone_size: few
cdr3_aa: CASSESFNTGGIYEQYF
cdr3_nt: TGCGCCAGCAGTGAGTCGTTTAATACAGGAGGGATTTACGAGCAGTACTTC

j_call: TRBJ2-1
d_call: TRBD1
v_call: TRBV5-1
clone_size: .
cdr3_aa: CASSQGTALGEQFF
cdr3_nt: TGCGCCAGCAGCCAAGGGACAGCGCTGGGGGAGCAGTTCTTC

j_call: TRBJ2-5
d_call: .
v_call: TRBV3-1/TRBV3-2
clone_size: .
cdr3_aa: CASSPGDVQETQYF
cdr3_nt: TGTGCCAGCAGCCCCGGGGACGTGCAAGAGACCCAGTACTTC

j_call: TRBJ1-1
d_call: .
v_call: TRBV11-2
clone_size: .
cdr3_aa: CASSSNRLNTEAFF
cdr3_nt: TGTGCCAGCAGCTCCAACAGGCTGAACACTGAAGCTTTCTTT

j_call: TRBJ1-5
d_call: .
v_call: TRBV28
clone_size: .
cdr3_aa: CASLGGTQMTQHF
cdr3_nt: TGTGCCAGCCTTGGCGGGACCCAGATGACCCAGCATTTT

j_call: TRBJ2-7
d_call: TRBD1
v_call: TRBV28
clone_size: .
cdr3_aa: CASSPGTGGSEQYF
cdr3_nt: TGTGCCAGCAGTCCCGGGACAGGGGGAAGCGAGCAGTACTTC

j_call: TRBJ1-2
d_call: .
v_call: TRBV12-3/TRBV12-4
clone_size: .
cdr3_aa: CASSLQDGGYTF
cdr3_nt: TGTGCCAGCAGTTTGCAGGATGGAGGCTACACCTTC

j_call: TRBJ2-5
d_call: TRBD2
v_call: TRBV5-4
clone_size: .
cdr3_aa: CASSLSTSGGAQYF
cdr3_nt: TGTGCCAGCAGCTTGTCAACTAGCGGGGGGGCCCAGTACTTC

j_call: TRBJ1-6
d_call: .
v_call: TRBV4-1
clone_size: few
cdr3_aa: CASSQDRSPSSYNSPLHF
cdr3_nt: TGCGCCAGCAGCCAAGATAGGTCACCCAGCTCCTATAATTCACCCCTCCACTTT

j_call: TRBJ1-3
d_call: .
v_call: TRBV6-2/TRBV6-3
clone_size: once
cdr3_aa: CASSPKMWSGNTIYF
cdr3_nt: TGTGCCAGCAGCCCCAAGATGTGGTCAGGAAACACCATATATTTT

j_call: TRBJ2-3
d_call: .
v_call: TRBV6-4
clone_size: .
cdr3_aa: CASSDLGPPTDTQYF
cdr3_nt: TGTGCCAGCAGTGACCTAGGGCCTCCCACAGATACGCAGTATTTT

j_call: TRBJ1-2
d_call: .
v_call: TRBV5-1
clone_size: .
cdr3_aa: CASSLGRAILRGYGYTF
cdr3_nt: TGCGCCAGCAGCTTGGGCAGGGCGATTTTGAGAGGCTATGGCTACACCTTC

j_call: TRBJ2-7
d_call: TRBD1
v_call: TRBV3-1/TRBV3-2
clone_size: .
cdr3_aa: CASSATGQGSWEQYF
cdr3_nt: TGTGCCAGCAGCGCTACGGGACAGGGGAGTTGGGAGCAGTACTTC

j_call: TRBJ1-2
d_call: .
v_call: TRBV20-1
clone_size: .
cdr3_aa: CSARNSGYTF
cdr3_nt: TGCAGTGCTAGAAATAGCGGCTACACCTTC

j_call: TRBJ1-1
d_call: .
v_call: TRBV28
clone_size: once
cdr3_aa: CASSSQVNTEAFF
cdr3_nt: TGTGCCAGCAGTTCCCAGGTGAACACTGAAGCTTTCTTT

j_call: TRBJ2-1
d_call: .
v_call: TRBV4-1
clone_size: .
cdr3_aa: CASSQAPGAGASNEQFF
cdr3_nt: TGCGCCAGCAGCCAAGCGCCAGGGGCGGGGGCCTCCAATGAGCAGTTCTTC

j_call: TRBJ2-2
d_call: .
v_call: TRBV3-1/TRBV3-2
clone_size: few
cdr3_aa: CASSQSENTGELFF
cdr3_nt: TGTGCCAGCAGCCAATCCGAAAACACCGGGGAGCTGTTTTTT

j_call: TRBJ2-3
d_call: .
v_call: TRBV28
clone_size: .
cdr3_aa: CASSTMGITDTQYF
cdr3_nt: TGTGCCAGCAGTACCATGGGGATTACAGATACGCAGTATTTT

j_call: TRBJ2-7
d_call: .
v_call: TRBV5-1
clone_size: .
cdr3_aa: CASSLYDAGSGLYEQYF
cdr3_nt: TGCGCCAGCAGCTTGTATGACGCCGGGAGCGGCCTGTACGAGCAGTACTTC

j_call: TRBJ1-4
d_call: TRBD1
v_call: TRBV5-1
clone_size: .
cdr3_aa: CASSTLTGGASEKLFF
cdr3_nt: TGCGCCAGCAGCACACTAACAGGGGGCGCGTCTGAAAAACTGTTTTTT

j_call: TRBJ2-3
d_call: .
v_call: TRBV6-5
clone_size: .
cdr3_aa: CASSYSVSLTDTQYF
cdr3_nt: TGTGCCAGCAGTTACTCGGTTAGCCTCACAGATACGCAGTATTTT

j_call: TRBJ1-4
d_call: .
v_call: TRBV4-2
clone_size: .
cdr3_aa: CASSHAQYREKLFF
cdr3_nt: TGTGCCAGCAGCCACGCTCAGTATCGAGAAAAACTGTTTTTT

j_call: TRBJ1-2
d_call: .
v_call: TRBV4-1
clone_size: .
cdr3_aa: CASSQGTDYGYTF
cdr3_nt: TGCGCCAGCAGCCAAGGGACAGACTATGGCTACACCTTC